Sequencing of this TCR beta chain was carried out in a study of T cell responses to AZD1222 COVID-19 vaccine. Looking at the study overall: Pooled samples include second doses given at about 4 or 12 weeks.

Here immunoSEQ multiplex PCR was the method, and the copy in TCRdb shows in-frame clones only, minus some. This table has approximately 110,000 clones, 82% appearing once. Notes on this clone: Its antigen is undetermined.

The CDR3 spans 12 residues. With 8 bases removed from V and 4 bases from J, the gap between germline ends came to 11 bases. Germline V lookup: CDR1 MNHEY, CDR2 SVGAGI. Study-level points and caveats: An increase in Spike-specific TCR breadth and depth was observed after two AZD1222 doses. Nearly half of spike-specific TCRs reportedly go after variant regions that carry no mutations. Clonal diversity may have been underestimated in mostly white British donors.

The chain links TRBV6-5 to TRBJ1-2; D perhaps matches TRBD1 (6 bases). This material consisted of peripheral blood, taken on day 0 of AZD1222 vaccination. The receptor comes from an adult in good health. CDR3 coding DNA: TGTGCCAGCGGCCGGGACACCTATGGCTACACCTTC. Protein sequence: CASGRDTYGYTF.